One sample yielded the 10 T cell receptor beta chains listed below, sequenced in a study of cytomegalovirus exposure and HLA in healthy donors. A multiplex PCR was run with 60 Vbeta primers and 13 Jbeta primers. TCRdb's copy holds only in-frame clones and misses some; the assay was immunoSEQ multiplex PCR. This sample has some 130,000 clones, with approximately 9% found just once. The sequenced sample was PBMCs. The source of these receptors is a middle-aged woman in good health and CMV-seropositive.

The rearrangement joins TRBV19 to TRBJ2-2, with 7 bases lining up with TRBD1. Germline trimming cut 8 bases from V and 1 base from J; bases unmatched to any gene: 7. CDR1 LNHDA and CDR2 SQIVND come from the germline V gene (reference sequence). CDR3 length equals 15 residues. CDR3 sequence (DNA): TGTGCCAGTGGGTTCGGACAGGAGAACACCGGGGAGCTGTTTTTT. Translation: CASGFGQENTGELFF.

The rearrangement joins TRBV29-1 to TRBJ2-3; 14 bases map to TRBD2. J lost 4 bases, V lost 6 bases, and 9 bases had no gene match. This CDR3 region has 16 residues. The germline gives CDR1 SQVTM, CDR2 ANQGSEA. The CDR3 region is CSVGNPTSGGADTQYF. CDR3 nucleotide sequence: TGCAGCGTCGGAAACCCGACTAGCGGGGGGGCAGATACGCAGTATTTT.

This clone appeared a few times. The chain couples TRBV19 to TRBJ1-2; D is possibly TRBD1 (5 bases). The germline V and J ends were trimmed by 8 bases and 3 bases, with 10 bases remaining between them. This CDR3 has 12 residues. Germline assignment: CDR1 LNHDA and CDR2 SQIVND (reference sequence). This CDR3 reads CASSQGHYGYTF. The CDR3 DNA is TGTGCCAGTTCCCAGGGCCACTATGGCTACACCTTC.

The sample holds a few counts of this clone. V is TRBV5-6 and J is TRBJ2-3, with 11 bases lining up with TRBD1. Germline V gene lookup returns CDR1 SGHDT and CDR2 YYEEEE. The V gene end was trimmed by 2 bases and the J gene end by 3 bases; junction bases not matched to a gene: 2. The CDR3 length is 15 residues. The CDR3 is CASSFRDRGTDTQYF. The CDR3 DNA sequence: TGTGCCAGCAGCTTCCGGGACAGGGGGACAGATACGCAGTATTTT.

As to this clone: Mismatch with germline at one junction end may stem from a read error. The chain carries TRBV7-2 and TRBJ1-6; D is possibly TRBD1 (5 bases). Germline loops: CDR1 SGHTA, CDR2 FQGNSA. The CDR3 length is 14 residues. As DNA, the CDR3 is TGTGCCAGCAGCCTACAGGTACGCGATTCACCCCTCCCCTTT. Protein sequence: CASSLQVRDSPLPF.

This clone was detected a few times. The CDR3, as DNA: TGTGCCAGCAGTGGCCGCGGGGGTGGCAATCAGCCCCAGCATTTT. Translated, it gives CASSGRGGGNQPQHF. V usage is TRBV2 and J usage is TRBJ1-5; the D gene is possibly TRBD1 (5 bases). Germline V lookup: CDR1 SNHLY, CDR2 FYNNEI. Between the trimmed V and J ends, which lost 4 bases and 2 bases, there was a span of 12 bases. The CDR3 spans 15 residues.

The genes are TRBV7-8 and TRBJ1-2; D is possibly TRBD1 (6 bases). The V end lost 4 bases, the J end lost 5 bases, and 11 bases lay between the germline ends. The germline V gene has CDR1 SGHVS and CDR2 FQNEAQ. CDR3 size: 13 residues. Here the CDR3 DNA reads TGTGCCAGCAGCTCAGACAGGAAATATGGCTACACCTTC. It translates to CASSSDRKYGYTF.

This clone was found a few times. The V and J genes are TRBV29-1 and TRBJ2-5, with 10 bases aligning to TRBD1. After removal of 3 bases from V and 2 bases from J, the junction contained 6 bases not matched to a gene. CDR1 is SQVTM and CDR2 is ANQGSEA in the germline V gene. The CDR3 is made up of 15 amino acids. This chain's CDR3 is CSVEPDRGRQETQYF. The CDR3 DNA reads TGCAGCGTTGAGCCGGACAGGGGGAGACAAGAGACCCAGTACTTC.

This clone has just a few counts. The chain employs TRBV7-9 and TRBJ1-1, with 9 bases aligning to TRBD1. Trimming at V came to 5 bases and at J to 4 bases, leaving 11 bases not matched to a gene. This CDR3 spans 16 amino acids. The germline V gene encodes CDR1 SEHNR and CDR2 FQNEAQ (reference sequence). The chain's CDR3 is CASSQDRGEAGTEAFF. CDR3 DNA sequence: TGTGCCAGCAGCCAGGACAGGGGCGAGGCGGGCACTGAAGCTTTCTTT.

This chain uses TRBV11-3 with TRBJ2-5; TRBD2 matches 7 bases. The CDR3 runs 14 residues. Germline loops: CDR1 SGHNT, CDR2 YENEEA. V lost 2 bases to trimming and J lost 4 bases; unmatched junction nucleotides: 4. Here the CDR3 DNA reads TGTGCCAGCAGCTTACGTTGGGGGGGAGAGACCCAGTACTTC. Translation gives CASSLRWGGETQYF.